Listed below are T cell receptor beta chains from one sample, sequenced in a study of T cell responses to AZD1222 COVID-19 vaccine. Method: immunoSEQ multiplex PCR; TCRdb's copy keeps in-frame clones and lacks some. Of approximately 140,000 clones listed, roughly 92% were seen once; the top ten hold 1% to 1.3%. The sample was peripheral blood, taken 28 days after the second AZD1222 dose. All receptors derive from an adult who received the AZD1222 COVID-19 vaccine. Each CDR3 is given with its conserved first and last residue. A D gene is named only where the DNA matches it firmly. The size of a clone is reported for some rows only, either as once, few or many, or as a class for expanded clones.

v_gene	j_gene	abundance	d_gene	CDR3aa	CDR3nt
TRBV5-1	TRBJ1-2	-	TRBD1	CASSSSGTGMNYGYTF	TGCGCCAGCAGCTCGTCTGGGACAGGGATGAACTATGGCTACACCTTC
TRBV11-2	TRBJ2-7	-	TRBD2	CASSFLRSGTAYEQYF	TGTGCCAGCAGTTTTCTCCGTAGCGGGACGGCTTACGAGCAGTACTTC
TRBV7-9	TRBJ1-1	-	-	CASSFGENTEAFF	TGTGCCAGCAGCTTTGGGGAGAACACTGAAGCTTTCTTT
TRBV7-9	TRBJ2-3	-	-	CASSLVGAHTDTQYF	TGTGCCAGCAGCTTAGTGGGGGCCCACACAGATACGCAGTATTTT
TRBV6-2/TRBV6-3	TRBJ2-5	-	-	CASSYGEETQYF	TGTGCCAGCAGTTACGGGGAAGAGACCCAGTACTTC
TRBV18	TRBJ1-2	few	TRBD1	CASSRDRATGIYGYTF	TGTGCCAGCTCACGGGACAGAGCCACGGGGATCTATGGCTACACCTTC
TRBV3-1/TRBV3-2	TRBJ1-5	-	-	CASSQDLIGDDYQPQHF	TGTGCCAGCAGCCAAGATCTAATTGGGGACGACTATCAGCCCCAGCATTTT
TRBV5-1	TRBJ2-5	-	TRBD2	CASSLGLAGANQETQYF	TGCGCCAGCAGCTTGGGACTAGCGGGGGCGAATCAAGAGACCCAGTACTTC
TRBV19	TRBJ1-2	-	-	CASSIDPHRAALSGGYTF	TGTGCCAGTAGTATTGATCCCCATCGGGCAGCCCTAAGTGGCGGCTACACCTTC
TRBV9	TRBJ2-7	-	TRBD2	CASSVDVGGSGYSYEQYF	TGTGCCAGCAGCGTAGATGTCGGAGGTAGCGGGTACTCCTACGAGCAGTACTTC
TRBV28	TRBJ1-1	-	TRBD1	CASTPGTGVTEAFF	TGTGCCAGCACCCCCGGGACAGGGGTCACTGAAGCTTTCTTT
TRBV5-1	TRBJ2-7	once	TRBD2	CASSHGLEFSFEQYF	TGCGCCAGCAGCCATGGACTAGAGTTTAGTTTCGAGCAGTACTTC
TRBV14	TRBJ2-5	-	-	CASSQALAQETQYF	TGTGCCAGCAGCCAAGCCCTAGCTCAAGAGACCCAGTACTTC
TRBV6-2/TRBV6-3	TRBJ1-5	-	-	CASSKIDGSNQPQHF	TGTGCCAGCAGCAAGATCGACGGTAGCAATCAGCCCCAGCATTTT
TRBV7-3	TRBJ2-5	-	TRBD2	CASSLAGAPQETQYF	TGTGCCAGCAGCCTAGCGGGAGCTCCCCAAGAGACCCAGTACTTC
TRBV3-1/TRBV3-2	TRBJ1-2	-	-	CASSRGRGYTF	TGTGCCAGCAGCCGGGGACGCGGCTACACCTTC
TRBV19	TRBJ1-5	few	-	CASSIDGAQPQHF	TGTGCCAGTAGTATAGATGGGGCTCAGCCCCAGCATTTT
TRBV3-1/TRBV3-2	TRBJ1-4	-	-	CASSQDRGRGDEKLFF	TGTGCCAGCAGCCAAGATCGGGGGAGGGGAGATGAAAAACTGTTTTTT
TRBV20-1	TRBJ2-3	-	-	CSASGTSTDTQYF	TGCAGTGCTAGTGGGACTTCCACAGATACGCAGTATTTT
TRBV14	TRBJ1-5	-	-	CASSQSGSNQPQHF	TGTGCCAGCAGCCAATCAGGAAGCAATCAGCCCCAGCATTTT
TRBV4-3	TRBJ2-1	-	-	CASSSRLVSYNEQFF	TGCGCCAGCAGCTCTCGTCTCGTCTCCTACAATGAGCAGTTCTTC
TRBV6-5	TRBJ1-2	-	-	CASTRTGNYGYTF	TGTGCCAGCACCAGAACAGGAAACTATGGCTACACCTTC
TRBV12-3/TRBV12-4	TRBJ2-7	-	-	CASSPNRRYEQYF	TGTGCCAGCAGCCCCAACAGACGTTACGAGCAGTACTTC
TRBV12-3/TRBV12-4	TRBJ1-1	-	TRBD1	CASSLPPGQEAFF	TGTGCCAGCAGTTTACCACCGGGACAGGAAGCTTTCTTT
TRBV6-4	TRBJ2-7	-	-	CASSDSLGREQYF	TGTGCCAGCAGTGACTCGCTAGGGCGCGAGCAGTACTTC
TRBV7-3	TRBJ1-6	-	TRBD1	CASSLNRGDNSPLHF	TGTGCCAGCAGCTTAAACAGGGGAGATAATTCACCCCTCCACTTT
TRBV5-6	TRBJ1-1	-	-	CASSPHNFHEAFF	TGTGCCAGCAGTCCGCACAATTTCCATGAAGCTTTCTTT
TRBV6-5	TRBJ2-2	-	-	CASRGDKDYTGELFF	TGTGCCAGCAGAGGGGATAAGGATTACACCGGGGAGCTGTTTTTT
TRBV5-1	TRBJ1-1	-	-	CASTLTGSTEAFF	TGCGCCAGCACCCTGACAGGATCCACTGAAGCTTTCTTT
TRBV25-1	TRBJ2-3	-	-	CASSPRRLASADTQYF	TGTGCCAGCAGTCCCCGCAGGTTAGCTAGCGCAGATACGCAGTATTTT
TRBV6-4	TRBJ2-1	-	-	CASSSEGGTYNEQFF	TGTGCCAGCAGCTCCGAGGGGGGAACGTACAATGAGCAGTTCTTC
TRBV19	TRBJ2-6	-	-	CASSIGSSFGANVLTF	TGTGCCAGTAGTATAGGGTCTAGCTTTGGGGCCAACGTCCTGACTTTC
TRBV5-5	TRBJ2-5	-	-	CASSFRGGQETQYF	TGTGCCAGCAGCTTTCGTGGGGGGCAAGAGACCCAGTACTTC
TRBV18	TRBJ1-1	-	-	CASSPRAADMNTEAFF	TGTGCCAGCTCACCACGGGCGGCTGATATGAACACTGAAGCTTTCTTT
TRBV7-3	TRBJ1-1	-	-	CASSLTSNTEAFF	TGTGCCAGCAGCTTAACGTCGAACACTGAAGCTTTCTTT
TRBV14	TRBJ1-3	-	-	CASSQEGFSGNTIYF	TGTGCCAGCAGCCAAGAAGGGTTCTCTGGAAACACCATATATTTT
TRBV7-9	TRBJ1-1	-	-	CASSLGQWNTEAFF	TGTGCCAGCAGCTTAGGACAGTGGAACACTGAAGCTTTCTTT
TRBV28	TRBJ1-5	-	-	CASSLSQPQHF	TGTGCCAGCAGTCTTAGTCAGCCCCAGCATTTT
TRBV20-1	TRBJ2-7	-	TRBD1	CRGQGGSEQYF	TGCCGGGGACAGGGAGGGAGCGAGCAGTACTTC
TRBV24-1	TRBJ1-1	-	-	CATKDRRNTEAFF	TGTGCCACCAAAGATCGGCGGAACACTGAAGCTTTCTTT
TRBV20-1	TRBJ2-7	-	-	CSASTAGRLYEQYF	TGCAGTGCTAGTACGGCCGGACGTCTATACGAGCAGTACTTC
TRBV30	TRBJ1-1	-	-	CAWRISDSEAFF	TGTGCCTGGAGAATAAGCGACAGTGAAGCTTTCTTT
TRBV19	TRBJ1-1	-	-	CASSIGTAGGAFF	TGTGCCAGTAGTATAGGCACAGCCGGTGGAGCTTTCTTT
TRBV28	TRBJ1-3	-	-	CASSLPRGERNTIYF	TGTGCCAGCAGTTTGCCTCGAGGGGAGAGAAACACCATATATTTT
TRBV24-1	TRBJ2-1	-	-	CATSDYGQGGVGQFF	TGTGCCACCAGTGATTATGGGCAGGGGGGAGTTGGGCAGTTCTTC
TRBV4-3	TRBJ2-7	-	TRBD1	CASSNRDRAPGEQYF	TGCGCCAGCAGCAACCGGGACAGGGCCCCGGGGGAGCAGTACTTC
TRBV9	TRBJ1-6	-	-	CASSVTGSNSPLHF	TGTGCCAGCAGCGTGACAGGTAGTAATTCACCCCTCCACTTT
TRBV19	TRBJ1-2	-	TRBD1	CASSRTGYGYTF	TGTGCCAGTAGTAGGACAGGCTATGGCTACACCTTC
TRBV25-1	TRBJ2-1	-	TRBD2	CASSGPTSGHASEQFF	TGTGCCAGCAGTGGTCCGACTAGCGGGCATGCTAGTGAGCAGTTCTTC
TRBV11-2	TRBJ2-1	-	TRBD2	CASSLGDSGTSYNEQFF	TGTGCCAGCAGCTTAGGGGATAGCGGGACCTCCTACAATGAGCAGTTCTTC
TRBV7-9	TRBJ1-1	-	-	CASSLSSGLEAEAFF	TGTGCCAGCAGCTTAAGTTCGGGGCTCGAGGCTGAAGCTTTCTTT
TRBV7-8	TRBJ2-7	-	TRBD1	CASSSDRGLNSYEQYF	TGTGCCAGCAGCTCCGACAGGGGGCTCAACTCCTACGAGCAGTACTTC
TRBV27	TRBJ1-2	-	-	CASSINTGFSGYTF	TGTGCCAGCAGTATTAACACAGGGTTCTCGGGCTACACCTTC
TRBV5-6	TRBJ1-5	-	-	CASSLGGYQPQHF	TGTGCCAGCAGCCTAGGCGGGTATCAGCCCCAGCATTTT
TRBV15	TRBJ1-4	-	-	CATSPGAYATNEKLFF	TGTGCCACCAGCCCCGGGGCGTATGCAACTAATGAAAAACTGTTTTTT